This TCR beta chain was recovered during a study of cytomegalovirus exposure and HLA in healthy donors. Points from the study as a whole: Investigators reported 150 to 200 TCR beta chains as tied to cytomegalovirus.

For this clone: Its target is unknown.

Amplification used 60 Vbeta primers and 13 Jbeta primers. Here immunoSEQ multiplex PCR was the method, and the copy in TCRdb shows in-frame clones only, minus some. Of approximately 140,000 clones listed, 80% were seen once; the top ten hold 1% to 1.5%. CDR1 SEHNR and CDR2 FQNEAQ come from the germline V gene (reference sequence). The CDR3 extends over 15 amino acids. The V gene lost 3 bases and the J gene lost 2 bases, with 13 bases spanning the gap. Material for sequencing was PBMCs. This rearrangement joins TRBV7-9 to TRBJ1-2; D is undetermined. This receptor was obtained from a male donor in good health and CMV-seropositive. CDR3 coding DNA: TGTGCCAGCAGCTTTGCGGCATCGGCAAACTATGGCTACACCTTC. It encodes CASSFAASANYGYTF.